One and the same sample provided the 31 T cell receptor beta chains below, sequenced in a study of blood T cells in healthy people across ages. A second 7 to 11 cycle PCR used barcoded and J-beta primers. MiXCR, run by TCRdb on the 5' RACE reads, gives a single entry per CDR3 protein. The data contain about 1,500,000 distinct CDR3 sequences, over 25% of them singletons. Input material: blood. These receptors were taken from a woman in her 30s in good health.

The V gene is TRBV4-1, the J gene TRBJ2-2, with D possibly being TRBD2 (5 bases). Trimming pared 2 bases from V and 2 bases from J, leaving 15 bases between. CDR3 length equals 17 residues. The germline V gene has CDR1 MGHRA and CDR2 YSYEKL. The CDR3 region is CASSQPYRTGNTGELFF. The CDR3, as DNA: TGCGCCAGCAGCCAACCCTACCGGACGGGAAACACCGGGGAGCTGTTTTTT.

Turning to this clonotype: Being one base from a much bigger clone, this may be a read error. This chain uses TRBV3-1 with TRBJ2-5; perhaps TRBD2 as D (5 bases). This CDR3 has 14 amino acids. CDR1 is LGHDT and CDR2 is YNNKEL in the germline V gene (reference sequence). CDR3 sequence: CASSQDEVWETRYF. As DNA, the CDR3 is TGTGCCAGCAGCCAAGATGAGGTTTGGGAGACCCGGTACTTC.

This clonotype has a handful of counts. This chain uses TRBV29-1 with TRBJ1-2, with D perhaps matching TRBD1 (5 bases). The ends were cut back, 0 bases at V and 4 bases at J, with 9 bases in the middle. The length of the CDR3 is 13 residues. Per germline, CDR1 SQVTM and CDR2 ANQGSEA. CDR3 bases: TGCAGCGTTGAAGATGGGACGAGCTATGGCTACACCTTC. It translates to CSVEDGTSYGYTF.

The CDR3 protein is CASSLDLAGGPTRVTQYF. CDR3 sequence (DNA): TGCGCCAGCAGCTTGGACCTAGCGGGGGGTCCCACCCGAGTTACGCAGTATTTT. The chain is built from TRBV5-1 and TRBJ2-3; TRBD2 agrees at 11 bases. Germline trimming cut 0 bases from V and 8 bases from J; bases unmatched to any gene: 14. Per germline, CDR1 SGHRS and CDR2 YFSETQ. The CDR3 totals 18 residues.

About this clonotype itself: This sequence may be a read error, since a much larger clone differs from it by one base. The genes are TRBV15 and TRBJ1-5; no firm D call. This CDR3 is built from 13 residues. Germline lookup yields CDR1 LNHNV and CDR2 YYDKDF (reference sequence). Here the CDR3 DNA reads TGTGCCCCCAGCAGAGCCCGAAATCAGCCCCAGCATTTT. This translates into CAPSRARNQPQHF.

The gene calls are TRBV29-1 and TRBJ1-5; D is uncertain. V lost 4 bases to trimming and J lost 1 base, with 11 bases between them. Germline CDR1 and CDR2: SQVTM and ANQGSEA. The CDR3 loop spans 14 amino acids. CDR3 sequence reads: CSVGEEPSNQPQHF. CDR3 DNA: TGCAGCGTTGGGGAGGAGCCGAGCAATCAGCCCCAGCATTTT. Using reference TRBV29-1 and TRBJ1-5 for the parts outside the CDR3, the full variable domain is SAVISQKPSRDICQRGTSLTIQCQVDSQVTMMFWYRQQPGQSLTLIATANQGSEATYESGFVIDKFPISRPNLTFSTLTVSNMSPEDSSIYLCSVGEEPSNQPQHFGDGTRLSIL.

This clonotype was counted only a few times. The chain recombines TRBV4-3 with TRBJ1-2, with D hard to call. Per the germline V gene, CDR1 is LGHNA and CDR2 is YSLEER. Trimming shortened V by 2 bases and J by 0 bases, and 13 bases separated the two germline ends. The CDR3 has 16 amino acids. The CDR3 loop is CASSQYGQPSNYGYTF. The CDR3, as DNA: TGCGCCAGCAGCCAATATGGGCAGCCTTCTAACTATGGCTACACCTTC.

As regards this clonotype: This clone may be a read error of a much larger clone one base away. The rearrangement links TRBV5-1 to TRBJ2-7; 10 bases line up with TRBD2. V dropped 4 bases and J dropped 6; count of bases not matched to a gene: 7. Germline assignment: CDR1 SGHRS and CDR2 YFSETQ. There are 14 residues in the CDR3. CDR3 DNA sequence: TGCGCCAGCAGCCAACTAGCGGGGTACGGCGAGCAGTACTTC. Translating it yields CASSQLAGYGEQYF. Full variable domain (rest looked up from reference TRBV5-1 and TRBJ2-7): KAGVTQTPRYLIKTRGQQVTLSCSPISGHRSVSWYQQTPGQGLQFLFEYFSETQRNKGNFPGRFSGRQFSNSRSEMNVSTLELGDSALYLCASSQLAGYGEQYFGPGTRLTVT.

The V gene is TRBV7-9, the J gene TRBJ2-1; 13 nucleotides line up with TRBD2. J gave up 7 bases and V 3 bases, and 3 bases lay outside the gene matches. Germline V CDR1 and CDR2: SEHNR, FQNEAQ (reference sequence). The CDR3 contains 15 residues. The CDR3 DNA sequence: TGTGCCAGCAGCTTGACTAGCGGGAGGTTGAATGAGCAGTTCTTC. This gives the protein CASSLTSGRLNEQFF.

This clonotype was seen only a few times. This rearrangement joins TRBV6-5 to TRBJ2-2, with unresolved D. The CDR3 is 12 residues long. V lost 7 bases to trimming and J lost 0 bases, with 3 bases between them. Germline V gives CDR1 MNHEY, CDR2 SVGAGI. The CDR3 DNA sequence: TGTGCCAGCACATCGAACACCGGGGAGCTGTTTTTT. This sequence encodes CASTSNTGELFF.

This clonotype was seen only a few times. V gene TRBV6-6 combines with J gene TRBJ1-5; D unresolved. Germline-derived CDR1 and CDR2 are MNHNY and SVGAGI (reference sequence). The ends were cut back, 0 bases at V and 5 bases at J, with 11 bases in the middle. The CDR3 covers 15 residues. The chain's CDR3 is CASSYSIPVDQPQHF. The CDR3 coding sequence is TGTGCCAGCAGTTACTCGATACCCGTGGATCAGCCCCAGCATTTT.

This clonotype was seen only once. This chain links TRBV6-6 with TRBJ1-5; D unresolved. The V gene's germline CDR1 is MNHNY and CDR2 SVGAGI (reference sequence). The CDR3 is made up of 15 amino acids. V was shortened by 6 bases and J by 1 base, with 13 bases between the two germline ends. The CDR3 spells CASSPRGESNQPQHF. The CDR3 DNA follows: TGTGCCAGCAGCCCCCGCGGAGAGAGCAATCAGCCCCAGCATTTT.

The table lists this clonotype with a few counts. The chain's CDR3 is CSARRTGRNEQFF. The CDR3 DNA follows: TGCAGTGCTAGGCGGACAGGCCGCAATGAGCAGTTCTTC. J is TRBJ2-1 and V is TRBV20-1, with TRBD1 matching 7 bases. The CDR3 covers 13 residues. Germline V gene lookup returns CDR1 DFQATT and CDR2 SNEGSKA (reference sequence). The trim removed 3 bases at V and 6 bases at J, leaving 5 bases unmatched.

The chain links TRBV2 to TRBJ1-2; 11 nucleotides line up with TRBD1. This CDR3 has 14 residues. After removal of 6 bases from V and 2 bases from J, the junction contained 2 bases not matched to a gene. Per germline, CDR1 SNHLY and CDR2 FYNNEI. The CDR3 DNA reads TGTGCCAGCAGAGGGACAGGGGGAAACTATGGCTACACCTTC. Translated, it gives CASRGTGGNYGYTF.

To note about this clonotype: A much larger clone lies one base from this, so it may be a read error. The chain is built from TRBV9 and TRBJ1-2, with D perhaps TRBD1 (6 bases). CDR1 and CDR2 from the germline V gene are SGDLS and YYNGEE. The CDR3 runs to 13 residues. In DNA form, the CDR3 reads TGTGCCGGCAGCCTCCGAGGGGGACGAGGCTACACCTTC. It encodes CAGSLRGGRGYTF.

This clonotype was seen more than once but under ten times. V is TRBV7-7 and J is TRBJ2-1, with a weak D call TRBD2 (7 bases). V gave up 0 bases and J gave up 4 bases, with 13 bases separating them. Germline CDR1 is SSHAT and CDR2 is FNYEAQ (reference sequence). The CDR3 runs 16 residues. CDR3 in amino acids: CASSLAVAGAYNEQFF. DNA for the CDR3: TGTGCCAGCAGCTTAGCCGTGGCGGGGGCTTACAATGAGCAGTTCTTC.

This clonotype was recorded a few times. The V gene is TRBV2, the J gene TRBJ2-5; D uncertain. The V and J ends lost 4 bases and 5 bases respectively, with 14 bases between them. This CDR3 is 14 amino acids long. Germline assignment: CDR1 SNHLY and CDR2 FYNNEI. The CDR3 coding sequence is TGTGCCAGCAGTGTCCAGCGCGTTAAGGAGACCCAGTACTTC. Protein product: CASSVQRVKETQYF.

In its sample, this clonotype was seen many times. The rearrangement links TRBV20-1 to TRBJ2-3; D is uncertain. Trimming shortened V by 5 bases and J by 6 bases, and 12 bases separated the two germline ends. This CDR3 has 12 amino acids. From germline, CDR1 is DFQATT and CDR2 SNEGSKA (reference sequence). The CDR3 spells CSAPITPDTQYF. Written as DNA, the CDR3 is TGCAGTGCTCCCATTACCCCCGATACGCAGTATTTT.

The chain recombines TRBV12-5 with TRBJ2-7, with D possibly being TRBD2 (7 bases). The germline gives CDR1 LGHNT, CDR2 FRNRAP. CDR3 length equals 15 residues. V lost 6 bases and J lost 0, with 15 bases in between. The CDR3 bases are TGTGCTAGTGGCGAAAGGGGGGGTCCCTCCTACGAGCAGTACTTC. It is translated as CASGERGGPSYEQYF.

The rearrangement joins TRBV9 to TRBJ2-3; no definite D call. This CDR3 region has 15 residues. The germline gives CDR1 SGDLS, CDR2 YYNGEE. V lost 4 bases to trimming and J lost 5 bases, with 17 bases between them. This CDR3 is CASSSRLPGLDTQYF. CDR3 DNA sequence: TGTGCCAGCAGCTCAAGATTACCGGGTTTAGATACGCAGTATTTT.

This clonotype turned up a few times. The chain has TRBV7-9 and TRBJ2-5, with D perhaps matching TRBD2 (6 bases). TRBJ2-7 matches the DNA end more closely, so the J call is doubtful. Germline CDR1 reads SEHNR; CDR2 reads FQNEAQ (reference sequence). The CDR3 is 13 amino acids. The CDR3 DNA follows: TGTGCCAGCACCCCGATTTGGGGGGACGAGCAGTACTTC. It codes for CASTPIWGDEQYF.

This sequence joins TRBV12-5 and TRBJ1-1; no clear D gene. The germline CDR1 and CDR2 sequences are LGHNT and FRNRAP. This CDR3 is 14 amino acids long. Trimming shortened V by 5 bases and J by 4 bases, and 14 bases separated the two germline ends. In DNA form, the CDR3 reads TGTGCTAGTGGTCCGCAAGGAGGATTCACTGAAGCTTTCTTT. This gives the protein CASGPQGGFTEAFF.

This clonotype was seen more than once but under ten times. The chain employs TRBV23-1 and TRBJ2-7; D might be TRBD1 (5 bases). TRBV23-1 is labeled an ORF, and its function is uncertain. The CDR3 runs 14 residues. The V gene lost 6 bases and the J gene lost 3 bases, with 15 bases spanning the gap. This CDR3 reads CASRPRQPNYEQYF. The CDR3 DNA follows: TGCGCCAGCAGACCCCGACAGCCGAACTACGAGCAGTACTTC.

This clonotype was seen a handful of times. The chain uses TRBV20-1 and TRBJ1-5, with 12 bases fitting TRBD1. The CDR3 runs 14 residues. Germline loops: CDR1 DFQATT, CDR2 SNEGSKA (reference sequence). Trimming removed 3 bases from V and 9 bases from J; junction bases left unmatched: 6. The CDR3, as DNA: TGCAGTGCTAGGTCCGGGACAGGGGGCACGCCCCAGCATTTT. This translates into CSARSGTGGTPQHF.

CDR3 sequence (DNA): TGTGCCAGCCTGCGACGGACAGGGGAAGAGACCCAGTACTTC. It codes for CASLRRTGEETQYF. This chain uses TRBV6-2 or TRBV6-3 with TRBJ2-5, with TRBD1 identical over 9 bases. The germline V gene encodes CDR1 MNHEY and CDR2 SVGEGT. The CDR3 extends over 14 amino acids. Unmatched junction bases numbered 7, after V lost 8 bases and J lost 3 bases.

This chain links TRBV4-3 with TRBJ2-1, with 12 positions matching TRBD1. The CDR3 extends over 16 amino acids. J lost 8 bases, V lost 3 bases, and 8 bases had no gene match. The germline CDR1 and CDR2 sequences are LGHNA and YSLEER. CDR3 protein: CASSHAGTGGLYEQFF. CDR3 sequence (DNA): TGCGCCAGCAGCCACGCCGGGACAGGGGGCTTGTATGAGCAGTTCTTC.

The chain is built from TRBV12-3 or TRBV12-4 and TRBJ2-1, with 14 positions matching TRBD2. With 3 bases clipped from V and 10 bases from J, the junction kept 8 bases outside the gene matches. The CDR3 totals 16 residues. CDR3 sequence (DNA): TGTGCCAGCAGTTTGGGACTAGCGGGAGTCTCCTACGAGCAGTTCTTC. This translates into CASSLGLAGVSYEQFF.

The rearrangement joins TRBV20-1 to TRBJ2-4; TRBD2 agrees at 12 bases. CDR1 is DFQATT, CDR2 SNEGSKA, per germline (reference sequence). Germline trimming cut 4 bases from V and 3 bases from J; bases unmatched to any gene: 7. The CDR3 spans 16 residues. In DNA, the CDR3 is TGCAGTGCTAAGGCTAGCGGGGGGGTATTCAAAAACATTCAGTACTTC. The encoded protein is CSAKASGGVFKNIQYF.

The CDR3 spells CAISSGQTESYGYTF. CDR3 in DNA: TGTGCCATCAGTTCGGGACAGACGGAGTCCTATGGCTACACCTTC. V usage is TRBV10-3 and J usage is TRBJ1-2; 7 positions agree with TRBD1. This CDR3 spans 15 amino acids. V shed 5 bases, J shed 4 bases, and the junction held 10 bases outside the gene matches. CDR1 and CDR2 (germline): ENHRY, SYGVKD.

There are a few counts of this clonotype. The genes are TRBV15 and TRBJ1-6; D gene uncertain. This CDR3 has 12 amino acids. CDR1 is LNHNV, CDR2 YYDKDF, per germline (reference sequence). Trimming stripped 5 bases from V and 7 bases from J, with 6 bases between. The chain's CDR3 is CATSRLNSPLHF. For the CDR3, the DNA is TGTGCCACCAGCCGATTGAATTCACCCCTCCACTTT.

This clonotype was recorded at least ten times. The chain employs TRBV6-5 and TRBJ2-5, with unresolved D. The J call may be mistaken, given a closer DNA end match to TRBJ2-7. The CDR3 consists of 12 residues. CDR1 MNHEY and CDR2 SVGAGI come from the germline V gene. The CDR3 DNA follows: TGTGCCAGCAGCCAGTACCCCAGCGAGCAGTACTTC. The encoded protein is CASSQYPSEQYF.